Listed below are T cell receptor beta chains from one sample, sequenced in a study of patients and donors after allogeneic stem cell transplantation. TCRdb re-called the RT-PCR reads through MiXCR, storing one row per CDR3 protein. The table records about 960,000 distinct CDR3 sequences, roughly 18% of them present only once. Sequences were obtained from blood, either unsorted or a sorted T cell fraction (not recorded which). The receptor source for this set is a human donor who was either an allogeneic HSCT recipient or a stem cell or donor lymphocyte infusion donor (not recorded which). It is not recorded whose cells these are; they may come from a transplant donor. The CDR3 runs from the conserved cysteine through the conserved F or W. The D gene is left open where the match is weak. Size is omitted from some rows. Given values are once, few, many or a class for expanded clones.

cdr3_nt cdr3_aa clone_size j_call v_call d_call
TGCGCCAGCAGCCAAGTGAGGGGGCCGGGCGGGGAGCTGTTTTTT CASSQVRGPGGELFF few TRBJ2-2 TRBV4-3 TRBD1
TGTGCCAGCAGCTTAAGGGGAGCGGGACTAGCATGGGAGACCCAGTACTTC CASSLRGAGLAWETQYF . TRBJ2-5 TRBV7-3 TRBD2
TGCAGTGCTACACAAGGGGTGGGACAAGAGACCCAGTACTTC CSATQGVGQETQYF . TRBJ2-5 TRBV20-1 .
TGTGCCAGCAGCTTAGTAAATTCAGGGGGTCGTCAGCCCCAGCATTTT CASSLVNSGGRQPQHF few TRBJ1-5 TRBV7-9 TRBD1
TGTGCCAGCAGTTCAAGGGGGCCCTATGGCTACACCTTC CASSSRGPYGYTF many TRBJ1-2 TRBV12-3/TRBV12-4 TRBD1
TGCAGCGTTGAGGCAGGGGGGACAGGGGCGTACACTGAAGCTTTCTTT CSVEAGGTGAYTEAFF . TRBJ1-1 TRBV29-1 TRBD1
TGTGCCAGCTCCCGGGACTGGAACACTGAAGCTTTCTTT CASSRDWNTEAFF . TRBJ1-1 TRBV18 .
TGTGCCAGCAGCCAAGGCGGGACACCCAACTATGGCTACACCTTC CASSQGGTPNYGYTF few TRBJ1-2 TRBV3-1 .
TGTGCCAGCAGCAAAGATGCGGGAGCCCCCGAGCAGTACTTC CASSKDAGAPEQYF many TRBJ2-7 TRBV7-2 TRBD2
TGCGCCAGCAGCTTGACCACGAACTATGGCTACACCTTC CASSLTTNYGYTF few TRBJ1-2 TRBV5-1 .